This T cell receptor beta chain was recovered during a study of graft-versus-host responses after intestinal transplantation. Measured with immunoSEQ multiplex PCR; TCRdb has only the in-frame clones, and not every one. Among around 90,000 clones, 92% were seen once, and the ten largest hold about 0.3%. CDR3 length: 16 amino acids. In germline, CDR1 is SGHRS, CDR2 YFSETQ. V trimming: 4 bases; J trimming: 1 base; junction bases outside the gene matches: 6. Turning to this clone: Its target is unknown.

The material was unstimulated CD4+ T cells sorted from spleen or lymph node cells, obtained before intestinal transplant. The V and J genes are TRBV5-1 and TRBJ2-3, with 10 bases lining up with TRBD2. This receptor was identified in a human donor who received an intestinal transplant. The CDR3 coding sequence is TGCGCCAGCAGCCCAACTAGCGGGACACGCACAGATACGCAGTATTTT. It specifies CASSPTSGTRTDTQYF.